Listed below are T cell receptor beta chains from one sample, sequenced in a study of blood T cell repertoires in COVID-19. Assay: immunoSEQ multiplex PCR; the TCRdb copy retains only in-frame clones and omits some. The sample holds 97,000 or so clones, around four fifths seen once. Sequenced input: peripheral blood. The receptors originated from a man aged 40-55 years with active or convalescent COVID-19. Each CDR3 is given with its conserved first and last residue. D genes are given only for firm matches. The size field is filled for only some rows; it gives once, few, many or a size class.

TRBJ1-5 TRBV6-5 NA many CASSSGGIGNQPQHF TGTGCCAGCAGTAGTGGGGGCATTGGCAATCAGCCCCAGCATTTT
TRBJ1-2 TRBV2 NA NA CASSEVPGDSHGYTF TGTGCCAGCAGTGAAGTGCCGGGAGATAGCCATGGCTACACCTTC
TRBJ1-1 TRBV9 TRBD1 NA CASSPTPEGASEAFF TGTGCCAGCAGCCCGACTCCAGAGGGGGCATCTGAAGCTTTCTTT
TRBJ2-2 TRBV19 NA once CASSPGGGWTGELFF TGTGCCAGTAGTCCCGGAGGGGGCTGGACCGGGGAGCTGTTTTTT
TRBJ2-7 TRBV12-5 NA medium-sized CASGSTAYEQYF TGTGCTAGTGGTTCAACAGCCTACGAGCAGTACTTC
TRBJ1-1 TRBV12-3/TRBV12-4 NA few CASSLGKNTEAFF TGTGCCAGCAGTTTGGGCAAGAACACTGAAGCTTTCTTT
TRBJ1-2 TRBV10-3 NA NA CAISESGGQTTRGYTF TGTGCCATCAGTGAGTCGGGTGGACAGACCACGCGTGGCTACACCTTC
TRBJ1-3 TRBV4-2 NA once CASSQGGWGNTIYF TGTGCCAGCAGCCAAGGCGGGTGGGGAAACACCATATATTTT
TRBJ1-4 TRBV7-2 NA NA CASSPQGPATNEKLFF TGTGCCAGCAGCCCCCAGGGGCCAGCAACTAATGAAAAACTGTTTTTT
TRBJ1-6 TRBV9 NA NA CASSVGGGVNSPLHF TGTGCCAGCAGCGTAGGCGGCGGTGTGAATTCACCCCTCCACTTT
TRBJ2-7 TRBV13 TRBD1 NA CASSSRPGQIYEQYF TGTGCCAGCAGCTCAAGACCGGGACAGATATACGAGCAGTACTTC
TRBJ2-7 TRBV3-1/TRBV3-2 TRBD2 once CASSRPPLAGDFYEQYF TGTGCCAGCAGCCGCCCCCCACTAGCGGGGGACTTCTACGAGCAGTACTTC
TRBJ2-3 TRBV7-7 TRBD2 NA CASSLGVAGGPDTQYF TGTGCCAGCAGCTTAGGGGTGGCGGGGGGGCCAGATACGCAGTATTTT
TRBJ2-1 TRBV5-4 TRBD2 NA CASSMTSGGAWEQFF TGTGCCAGCAGCATGACTAGCGGGGGGGCTTGGGAGCAGTTCTTC
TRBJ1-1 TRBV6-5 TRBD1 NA CASRRSGTGSTEAFF TGTGCCAGCAGGAGATCCGGGACAGGGTCCACTGAAGCTTTCTTT
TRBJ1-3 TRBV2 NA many CASRRSGNTIYF TGTGCCAGCAGGAGGTCTGGAAACACCATATATTTT
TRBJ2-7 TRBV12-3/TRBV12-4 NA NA CASSLYRDYEQYF TGTGCCAGCAGTTTATACAGGGATTACGAGCAGTACTTC
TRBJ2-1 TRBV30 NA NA CAWSVNRPIQGEQFF TGTGCCTGGAGTGTAAACAGGCCAATTCAGGGTGAGCAGTTCTTC
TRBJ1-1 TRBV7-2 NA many CASSLPGTSMNTEAFF TGTGCCAGCAGCCTTCCAGGGACTTCTATGAACACTGAAGCTTTCTTT
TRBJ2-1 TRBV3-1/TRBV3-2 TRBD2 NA CASSQDRFLAGGAYNEQFF TGTGCCAGCAGCCAAGACCGTTTTCTAGCGGGGGGAGCCTACAATGAGCAGTTCTTC
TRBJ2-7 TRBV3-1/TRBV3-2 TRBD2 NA CASKSGGAYEQYF TGTGCCAGCAAGTCGGGGGGAGCCTACGAGCAGTACTTC
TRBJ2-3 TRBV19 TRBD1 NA CASSISLGQGSTDTQYF TGTGCCAGTAGTATCTCCCTAGGACAGGGCAGCACAGATACGCAGTATTTT
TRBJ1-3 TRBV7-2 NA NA CASSPGGQGGNTIYF TGTGCCAGCAGCCCGGGAGGGCAGGGGGGAAACACCATATATTTT
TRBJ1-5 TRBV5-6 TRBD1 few CASSTREGTGGNQPQHF TGTGCCAGCAGCACCCGGGAGGGGACAGGGGGCAATCAGCCCCAGCATTTT
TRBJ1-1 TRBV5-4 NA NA CASTTGGMNTEAFF TGTGCCAGCACCACGGGGGGAATGAACACTGAAGCTTTCTTT
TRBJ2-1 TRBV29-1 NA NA CSGGSPGSLYEQFF TGCAGCGGGGGTAGCCCGGGGAGTCTGTATGAGCAGTTCTTC
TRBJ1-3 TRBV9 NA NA CASSSQDSGNTIYF TGTGCCAGCAGCTCCCAGGATTCTGGAAACACCATATATTTT
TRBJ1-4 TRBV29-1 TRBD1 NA CSVAGQATNEKLFF TGCAGCGTTGCAGGACAGGCAACTAATGAAAAACTGTTTTTT
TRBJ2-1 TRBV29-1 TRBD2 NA CSVEAQRGASYNEQFF TGCAGCGTTGAGGCCCAGCGGGGGGCCTCCTACAATGAGCAGTTCTTC
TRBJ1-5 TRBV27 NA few CASSLTPAGAWNQPQHF TGTGCCAGCAGTTTAACTCCTGCAGGGGCATGGAATCAGCCCCAGCATTTT
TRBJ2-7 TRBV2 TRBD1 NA CASNSRDRSYEQYF TGTGCCAGCAATTCCAGGGACAGATCCTACGAGCAGTACTTC
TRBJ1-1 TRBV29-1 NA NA CSVGQEQAFF TGCAGCGTTGGACAGGAGCAAGCTTTCTTT
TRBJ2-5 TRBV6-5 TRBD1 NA CASSSAGTGRETQYF TGTGCCAGCAGTTCCGCCGGGACAGGGCGAGAGACCCAGTACTTC
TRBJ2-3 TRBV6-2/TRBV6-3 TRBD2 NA CASSFDPSGTSAYADTQYF TGTGCCAGCAGTTTCGACCCCTCCGGGACTAGCGCATATGCAGATACGCAGTATTTT
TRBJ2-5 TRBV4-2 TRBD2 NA CASSQGAPGGVETQYF TGTGCCAGCAGCCAAGGAGCACCCGGGGGGGTGGAGACCCAGTACTTC
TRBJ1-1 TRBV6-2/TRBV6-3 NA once CASSEIQGLGTEAFF TGTGCCAGCAGTGAGATACAGGGCTTGGGGACTGAAGCTTTCTTT
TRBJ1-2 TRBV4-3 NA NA CASSQDSGENYGYTF TGCGCCAGCAGCCAAGATTCGGGGGAAAACTATGGCTACACCTTC
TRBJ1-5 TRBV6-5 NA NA CASSLPGNQPQHF TGTGCCAGCAGTCTTCCGGGGAATCAGCCCCAGCATTTT
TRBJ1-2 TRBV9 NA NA CASSVDQDYYGYTF TGTGCCAGCAGCGTAGATCAGGACTACTATGGCTACACCTTC
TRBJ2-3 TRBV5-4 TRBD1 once CASSLTGGATDTQYF TGTGCCAGCAGCTTGACAGGGGGCGCGACAGATACGCAGTATTTT
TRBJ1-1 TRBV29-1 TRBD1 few CSGATGGATEAFF TGCAGCGGAGCCACAGGGGGCGCGACTGAAGCTTTCTTT
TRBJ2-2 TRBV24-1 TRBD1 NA CATSESRGRDTGELFF TGTGCCACCAGTGAATCCAGGGGGCGCGACACCGGGGAGCTGTTTTTT
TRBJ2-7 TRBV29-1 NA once CSVEDHPGASYEQYF TGCAGCGTTGAAGACCATCCGGGAGCATCCTACGAGCAGTACTTC
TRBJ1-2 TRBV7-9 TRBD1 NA CASSQGQGGYTF TGTGCCAGCAGCCAGGGACAGGGAGGCTACACCTTC
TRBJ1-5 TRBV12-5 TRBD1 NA CASVSQGAGNQPQHF TGTGCTAGTGTATCCCAGGGGGCGGGCAATCAGCCCCAGCATTTT
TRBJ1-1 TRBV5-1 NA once CASRPLGGTEAFF TGCGCCAGCAGACCCTTAGGGGGCACTGAAGCTTTCTTT
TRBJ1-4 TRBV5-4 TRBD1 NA CASSLAQGRSEKLFF TGTGCCAGCAGCTTGGCACAGGGGCGGAGTGAAAAACTGTTTTTT
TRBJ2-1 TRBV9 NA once CASSAFVFNEQFF TGTGCCAGCAGCGCCTTCGTGTTCAATGAGCAGTTCTTC
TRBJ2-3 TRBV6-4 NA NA CASSEHMGPTDTQYF TGTGCCAGCAGTGAACACATGGGCCCCACAGATACGCAGTATTTT
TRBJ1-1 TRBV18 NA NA CASSPGQNTEAFF TGTGCCAGCTCACCCGGACAAAACACTGAAGCTTTCTTT
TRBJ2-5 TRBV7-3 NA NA CASSENPSVLGRGETQYF TGTGCCAGCAGCGAAAATCCCTCGGTACTAGGCCGAGGAGAGACCCAGTACTTC
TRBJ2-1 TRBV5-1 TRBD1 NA CASKLGGQGYNEQFF TGCGCCAGCAAACTAGGGGGACAGGGGTACAATGAGCAGTTCTTC
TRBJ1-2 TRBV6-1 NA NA CASSEASLGASGYTF TGTGCCAGCAGTGAAGCTTCCCTAGGGGCCTCGGGCTACACCTTC
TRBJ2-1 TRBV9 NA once CASSVAEIPRGAYNEQFF TGTGCCAGCAGCGTAGCTGAAATCCCGCGCGGGGCCTACAATGAGCAGTTCTTC
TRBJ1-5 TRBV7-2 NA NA CASSLGDQPQHF TGTGCCAGCAGCTTAGGAGATCAGCCCCAGCATTTT